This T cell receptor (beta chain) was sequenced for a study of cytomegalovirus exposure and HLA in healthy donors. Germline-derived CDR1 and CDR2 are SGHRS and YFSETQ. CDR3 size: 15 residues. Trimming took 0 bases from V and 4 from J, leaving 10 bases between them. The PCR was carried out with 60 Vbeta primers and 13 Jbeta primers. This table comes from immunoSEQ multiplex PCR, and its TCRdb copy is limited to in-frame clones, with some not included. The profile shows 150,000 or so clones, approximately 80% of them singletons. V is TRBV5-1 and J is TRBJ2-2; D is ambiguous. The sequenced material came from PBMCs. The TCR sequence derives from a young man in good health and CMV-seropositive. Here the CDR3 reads CASSLVNPSTGELFF. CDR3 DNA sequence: TGCGCCAGCAGCTTGGTTAACCCGAGCACCGGGGAGCTGTTTTTT.